Listed below are T cell receptor beta chains from one sample, sequenced in a study of blood T cell repertoires in COVID-19. Clones were sequenced by immunoSEQ multiplex PCR, and TCRdb holds only the in-frame ones, with some missing. Counted here are about 180,000 clones, around 87% occurring once; the ten biggest clones make up roughly 2.6%. Sequenced material: peripheral blood. All receptors derive from a middle-aged man with active or convalescent COVID-19. The CDR3 runs from the conserved cysteine through the conserved F or W. Each record gives: D gene, clone size, J gene, V gene, CDR3 DNA, CDR3 protein. D genes are given only for firm matches. The size field is filled for only some rows; it gives once, few, many or a size class.

TRBD1 NA TRBJ1-2 TRBV19 TGTGCCAGTAGTATTAGTGGGACAGACAACTTAAACGGCTACACCTTC CASSISGTDNLNGYTF
NA NA TRBJ2-7 TRBV6-6 TGTGCCAGCAACCCAGCAGGGACCTACGAGCAGTACTTC CASNPAGTYEQYF
NA NA TRBJ1-1 TRBV28 TGTGCCAGCGGGAGTAGACTCGGTGGGGCTTTCTTT CASGSRLGGAFF
NA NA TRBJ2-2 TRBV6-5 TGTGCCAGCAGTCGTCAGGTCCTGGCCGGGGAGCTGTTTTTT CASSRQVLAGELFF
NA once TRBJ1-6 TRBV30 TGTGCCTGGAGTCAGACAGGTGAATCACCCCTCCACTTT CAWSQTGESPLHF
NA NA TRBJ2-7 TRBV4-2 TGTGCCAGCAGCCAAGTCGACAGTATCTACGAGCAGTACTTC CASSQVDSIYEQYF
NA NA TRBJ1-5 TRBV6-5 TGTGCCAGCATCTCGGACAGACCGAGCAATCAGCCCCAGCATTTT CASISDRPSNQPQHF
NA once TRBJ1-2 TRBV7-9 TGTGCCAGCAGCCCCGCGGGGGGATCTGATGGCTACACCTTC CASSPAGGSDGYTF
TRBD1 NA TRBJ2-7 TRBV5-4 TGTGCCAGCAGCGACAGGGGTGGCGAGCAGTACTTC CASSDRGGEQYF
NA NA TRBJ1-4 TRBV30 TGTGCCTGGAGTGTAAAGCACCCAACTAATGAAAAACTGTTTTTT CAWSVKHPTNEKLFF
TRBD1 NA TRBJ1-1 TRBV2 TGTGCCAGCAGTAATTCCGGGACAGGGGCGGCGGCTGAAGCTTTCTTT CASSNSGTGAAAEAFF
NA few TRBJ1-4 TRBV19 TGTGCCAGTAGTAACTCTGCAACTAATGAAAAACTGTTTTTT CASSNSATNEKLFF
TRBD2 NA TRBJ2-7 TRBV18 TGTGCCAGCTCACGGGTGGGGGGGTTGGCCTCCTACGAGCAGTACTTC CASSRVGGLASYEQYF
NA NA TRBJ1-5 TRBV15 TGTGCCACCAGCAGAGATATAACAGATCATCAGCCCCAGCATTTT CATSRDITDHQPQHF
NA NA TRBJ1-2 TRBV11-2 TGTGCCAGCAGCTTAGGGGGGACTACCTATGGCTACACCTTC CASSLGGTTYGYTF
TRBD1 many TRBJ1-1 TRBV5-5 TGTGCCAGCAGCTCGACAGGGCGGAACACTGAAGCTTTCTTT CASSSTGRNTEAFF
TRBD1 NA TRBJ2-2 TRBV7-8 TGTGCCAGCAGCACGACAGGGGTGGGCACCGGGGAGCTGTTTTTT CASSTTGVGTGELFF
NA NA TRBJ1-4 TRBV5-1 TGCGCCAGCAGCCCGGGAGGCCGTAATGAAAAACTGTTTTTT CASSPGGRNEKLFF
NA NA TRBJ1-1 TRBV7-3 TGTGCCAGCAGCTTGACAGATGACACTGAAGCTTTCTTT CASSLTDDTEAFF
NA NA TRBJ1-1 TRBV5-4 TGTGCCAGCAGCTTCCACCCGGGGTACACTGAAGCTTTCTTT CASSFHPGYTEAFF
NA NA TRBJ1-1 TRBV19 TGTGCCAGTAGTTTCCCGTCGGGCAGGGAATTAACTGAAGCTTTCTTT CASSFPSGRELTEAFF
TRBD1 NA TRBJ1-1 TRBV9 TGTGCCAGCAGCGACAGGGGAGGATTGAACACTGAAGCTTTCTTT CASSDRGGLNTEAFF
NA NA TRBJ1-1 TRBV9 TGTGCCAGCAGCGCCCAAGTCGGGATACAAGCTTTCTTT CASSAQVGIQAFF
TRBD1 once TRBJ1-6 TRBV5-4 TGTGCCAGCCAGGACAGGGGTAGCTATAATTCACCCCTCCACTTT CASQDRGSYNSPLHF
NA NA TRBJ1-4 TRBV5-5 TGTGCCAGCAGCCCGGCTGGCGGGCGGAATGAAAAACTGTTTTTT CASSPAGGRNEKLFF
NA once TRBJ2-5 TRBV6-5 TGTGCCAGCAGTTACTCTTGGAGGAACCAAGAGACCCAGTACTTC CASSYSWRNQETQYF
NA NA TRBJ1-3 TRBV5-1 TGCGCCAGCAGCACCACAGGAGTCTCTGGAAACACCATATATTTT CASSTTGVSGNTIYF
NA NA TRBJ1-1 TRBV18 TGTGCCAGCTCGTCCAGTGGGGGGACCACTGAAGCTTTCTTT CASSSSGGTTEAFF
NA NA TRBJ2-1 TRBV30 TGTGCCTGCGGGGTCGGTGAGCAGTTCTTC CACGVGEQFF
NA NA TRBJ1-4 TRBV6-5 TGTGCCAGCAAGCGTGGTACTAATGAAAAACTGTTTTTT CASKRGTNEKLFF
TRBD1 NA TRBJ2-4 TRBV28 TGTGCCAGCAGTCTAGGCGTAGCCGGGACAGAGCTAGCCAAAAACATTCAGTACTTC CASSLGVAGTELAKNIQYF
NA NA TRBJ1-2 TRBV6-5 TGTGCCAGCAGTTATAAACCCCAGGGTTACTATGGCTACACCTTC CASSYKPQGYYGYTF
TRBD1 NA TRBJ1-2 TRBV7-6 TGTGCCAGCAGCTCCCGCGGGGGACAGGGGGCTAACTATGGCTACACCTTC CASSSRGGQGANYGYTF
NA NA TRBJ2-3 TRBV24-1 TGTGCCACCAGTGATCCCCACACAGATACGCAGTATTTT CATSDPHTDTQYF
TRBD2 NA TRBJ2-2 TRBV6-5 TGTGCCAGCAGTTACTCGAATCCTAGCGGATCCGGGGAGCTGTTTTTT CASSYSNPSGSGELFF
TRBD2 NA TRBJ2-3 TRBV6-5 TGTGCCAGCCGGACTCGGGGGGGGTCAGATACGCAGTATTTT CASRTRGGSDTQYF
TRBD1 NA TRBJ1-1 TRBV29-1 TGCAGCGGCCGACAGGGAGAGAGCACTGAAGCTTTCTTT CSGRQGESTEAFF
TRBD2 NA TRBJ2-3 TRBV27 TGTGCCAGCAGTATCCCGGGGGGTACGCAGTATTTT CASSIPGGTQYF
TRBD2 NA TRBJ2-3 TRBV25-1 TGTGCCAGCAGTGAATATACTAGCGGGGCAGATACGCAGTATTTT CASSEYTSGADTQYF
NA NA TRBJ1-2 TRBV11-2 TGTGCCAGCAGCTACACCGCTAACTATGGCTACACCTTC CASSYTANYGYTF
NA NA TRBJ1-2 TRBV9 TGTGCCAGCAGCGGGAGGGTAGACTATGGCTACACCTTC CASSGRVDYGYTF
NA NA TRBJ2-3 TRBV11-2 TGTGCCAGCAGCTTAGAGGGCGGGGGCTTCCAGACGCAGTATTTT CASSLEGGGFQTQYF
TRBD1 NA TRBJ2-3 TRBV5-8 TGTGCCAGCAGCTTCGGACAGGGCACAGATACGCAGTATTTT CASSFGQGTDTQYF
NA NA TRBJ1-5 TRBV19 TGTGCCAGTAGTATTGGGGGGTGGCAGCCCCAGCATTTT CASSIGGWQPQHF
NA NA TRBJ2-1 TRBV27 TGTGCCAGCAGGGAGGTCGGGGGTGATAACAATGAGCAGTTCTTC CASREVGGDNNEQFF
NA NA TRBJ2-4 TRBV3-1/TRBV3-2 TGTGCCAGCAGCCCTGACACCTTAGCCAAAAACATTCAGTACTTC CASSPDTLAKNIQYF
NA NA TRBJ1-6 TRBV18 TGTGCCAGCTCACCCAGACAGTCGGATAATTCACCCCTCCACTTT CASSPRQSDNSPLHF
TRBD2 NA TRBJ2-1 TRBV30 TGTGCCTGGGGGCGGGGGACCCCCTACAATGAGCAGTTCTTC CAWGRGTPYNEQFF
NA NA TRBJ1-2 TRBV7-8 TGTGCCAGCAGCTTAGGGGGGGGTTCCTATGGCTACACCTTC CASSLGGGSYGYTF
TRBD1 NA TRBJ1-5 TRBV4-1 TGCGCCAGCAGCCCCGGACAGGGGAATCAGCCCCAGCATTTT CASSPGQGNQPQHF
NA NA TRBJ2-3 TRBV7-6 TGTGCCAGCAGCTTAAGACTCCTGCGGGATACGCAGTATTTT CASSLRLLRDTQYF
TRBD1 once TRBJ2-3 TRBV15 TGTGCCACCAGCAGGGACAGGGGGGGCACAGATACGCAGTATTTT CATSRDRGGTDTQYF
NA NA TRBJ1-3 TRBV7-2 TGTGCCAGCAGCTCCAGACGCTCGGGTGTTGGAAACACCATATATTTT CASSSRRSGVGNTIYF
NA once TRBJ2-5 TRBV30 TGTGCCTGGAGTGGCAGGGGCCAAGAGACCCAGTACTTC CAWSGRGQETQYF
TRBD1 many TRBJ2-7 TRBV2 TGTGCCAGCAGTAAGGACAGGAACTTCTCCTACGAGCAGTACTTC CASSKDRNFSYEQYF
NA NA TRBJ1-2 TRBV2 TGTGCCAGCACCCTCCAGGGCGGACCCAACTATGGCTACACCTTC CASTLQGGPNYGYTF
NA NA TRBJ2-3 TRBV6-5 TGTGCCAGCCGCTCGGAGGGGAGCACAGATACGCAGTATTTT CASRSEGSTDTQYF
TRBD2 NA TRBJ2-3 TRBV5-1 TGCGCCAGCAGCCCCTCTAGCGGGGGTACAGATACGCAGTATTTT CASSPSSGGTDTQYF
NA NA TRBJ1-4 TRBV7-9 TGTGCCAGCAGCTTAGCCGCAGGGAAGAATGAAAAACTGTTTTTT CASSLAAGKNEKLFF